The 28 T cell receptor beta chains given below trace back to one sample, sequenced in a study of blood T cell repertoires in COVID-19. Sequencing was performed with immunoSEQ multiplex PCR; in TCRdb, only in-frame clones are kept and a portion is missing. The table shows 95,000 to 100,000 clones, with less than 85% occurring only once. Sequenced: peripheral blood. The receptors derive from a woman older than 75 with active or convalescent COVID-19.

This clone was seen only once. DNA for the CDR3: TGTGCCAGCAGTTTAGGGGACACAGCCTACGAGCAGTACTTC. This translates into CASSLGDTAYEQYF. The J gene is TRBJ2-7, the V gene TRBV27, with D perhaps TRBD1 (6 bases). This CDR3 spans 14 amino acids. The V gene lost 2 bases and the J gene lost 2 bases, with 10 bases spanning the gap. The V gene's germline CDR1 is MNHEY and CDR2 SMNVEV (reference sequence).

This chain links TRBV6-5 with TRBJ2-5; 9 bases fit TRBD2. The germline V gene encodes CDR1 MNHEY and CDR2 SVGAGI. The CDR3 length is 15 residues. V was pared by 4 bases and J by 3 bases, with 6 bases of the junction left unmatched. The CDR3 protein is CASSSMTSGKETQYF. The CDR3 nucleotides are TGTGCCAGCAGTTCAATGACTAGCGGCAAAGAGACCCAGTACTTC.

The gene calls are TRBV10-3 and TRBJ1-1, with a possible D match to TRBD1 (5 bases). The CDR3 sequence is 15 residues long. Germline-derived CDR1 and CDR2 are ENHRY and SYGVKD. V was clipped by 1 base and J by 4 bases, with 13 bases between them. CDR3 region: CAISEYRTKSTEAFF. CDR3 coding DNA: TGTGCCATCAGTGAGTACAGGACGAAGAGCACTGAAGCTTTCTTT.

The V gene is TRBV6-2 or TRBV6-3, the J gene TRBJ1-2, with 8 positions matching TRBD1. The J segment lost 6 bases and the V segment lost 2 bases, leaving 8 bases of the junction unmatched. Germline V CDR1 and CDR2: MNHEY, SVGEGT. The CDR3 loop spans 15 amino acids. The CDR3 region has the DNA TGTGCCAGCAGTTACACCGAGACAGGGGTTAATGGCTACACCTTC. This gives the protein CASSYTETGVNGYTF.

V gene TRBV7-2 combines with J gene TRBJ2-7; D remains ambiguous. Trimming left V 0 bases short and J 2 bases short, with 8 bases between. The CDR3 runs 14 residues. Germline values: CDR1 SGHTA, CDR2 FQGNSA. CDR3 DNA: TGTGCCAGCAGCTTAGCCGCAGGTCCCTACGAGCAGTACTTC. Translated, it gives CASSLAAGPYEQYF.

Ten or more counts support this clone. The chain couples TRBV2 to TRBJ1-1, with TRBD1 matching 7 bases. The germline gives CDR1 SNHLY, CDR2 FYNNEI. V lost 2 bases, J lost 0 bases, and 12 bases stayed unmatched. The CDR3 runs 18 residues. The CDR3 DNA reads TGTGCCAGCAGTGAAACTCGGACAGGCGGGGGGTTGAACACTGAAGCTTTCTTT. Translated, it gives CASSETRTGGGLNTEAFF.

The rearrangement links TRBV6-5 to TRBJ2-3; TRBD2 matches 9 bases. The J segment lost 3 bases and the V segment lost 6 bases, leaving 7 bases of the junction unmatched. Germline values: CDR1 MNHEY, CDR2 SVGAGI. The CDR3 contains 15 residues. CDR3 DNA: TGTGCCAGCAGGTTAGCGGGAGCTGGGACAGATACGCAGTATTTT. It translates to CASRLAGAGTDTQYF.

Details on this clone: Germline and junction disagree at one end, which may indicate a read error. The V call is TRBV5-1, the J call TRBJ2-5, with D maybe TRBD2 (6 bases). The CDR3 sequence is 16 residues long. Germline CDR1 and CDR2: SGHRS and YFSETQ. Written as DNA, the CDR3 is TGTGCCAGCAGCTTGAACGCGGGACTCCGCCAAGAGACCCAGTACTTC. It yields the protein CASSLNAGLRQETQYF.

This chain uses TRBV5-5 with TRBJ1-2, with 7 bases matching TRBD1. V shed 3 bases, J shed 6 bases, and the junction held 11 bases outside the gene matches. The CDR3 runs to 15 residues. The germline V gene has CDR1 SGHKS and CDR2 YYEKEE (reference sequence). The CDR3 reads CASSSTTLTGHGYTF. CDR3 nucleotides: TGTGCCAGCAGCTCGACGACCTTGACAGGGCATGGCTACACCTTC. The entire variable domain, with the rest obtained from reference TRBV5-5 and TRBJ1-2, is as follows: DAGVTQSPTHLIKTRGQQVTLRCSPISGHKSVSWYQQVLGQGPQFIFQYYEKEERGRGNFPDRFSARQFPNYSSELNVNALLLGDSALYLCASSSTTLTGHGYTFGSGTRLTVV.

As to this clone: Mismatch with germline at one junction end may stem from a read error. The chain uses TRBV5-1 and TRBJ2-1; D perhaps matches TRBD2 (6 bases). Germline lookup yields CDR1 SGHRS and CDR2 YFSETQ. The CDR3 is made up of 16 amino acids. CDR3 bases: TGTGCCAGCAGCCCCTCGGCGGACTACTCCTACAATGAGCAGTTCTTC. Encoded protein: CASSPSADYSYNEQFF.

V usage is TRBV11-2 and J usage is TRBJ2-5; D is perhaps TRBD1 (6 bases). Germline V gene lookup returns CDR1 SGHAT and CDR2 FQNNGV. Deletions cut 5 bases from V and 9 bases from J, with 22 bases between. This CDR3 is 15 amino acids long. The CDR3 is CASSPLPSSPGAQYF. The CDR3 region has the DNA TGTGCCAGCAGCCCCCTGCCTAGCAGCCCAGGGGCCCAGTACTTC.

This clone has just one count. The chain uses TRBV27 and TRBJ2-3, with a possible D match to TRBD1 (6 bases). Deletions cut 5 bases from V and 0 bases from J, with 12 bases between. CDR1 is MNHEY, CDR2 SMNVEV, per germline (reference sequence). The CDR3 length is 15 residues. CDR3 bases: TGTGCCAGCAGTCTAGGACAGTCTAGCACAGATACGCAGTATTTT. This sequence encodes CASSLGQSSTDTQYF.

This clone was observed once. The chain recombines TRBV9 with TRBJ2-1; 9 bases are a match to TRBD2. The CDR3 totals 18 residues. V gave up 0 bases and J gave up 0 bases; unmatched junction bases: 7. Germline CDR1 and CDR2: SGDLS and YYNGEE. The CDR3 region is CASSVEASGASSYNEQFF. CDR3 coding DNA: TGTGCCAGCAGCGTAGAGGCTAGCGGGGCCAGCTCCTACAATGAGCAGTTCTTC.

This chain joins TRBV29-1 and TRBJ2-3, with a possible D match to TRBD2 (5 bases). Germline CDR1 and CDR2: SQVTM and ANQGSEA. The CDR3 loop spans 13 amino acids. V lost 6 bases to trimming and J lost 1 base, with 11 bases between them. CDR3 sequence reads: CSVTTTGTDTQYF. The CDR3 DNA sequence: TGCAGCGTGACTACCACCGGCACAGATACGCAGTATTTT.

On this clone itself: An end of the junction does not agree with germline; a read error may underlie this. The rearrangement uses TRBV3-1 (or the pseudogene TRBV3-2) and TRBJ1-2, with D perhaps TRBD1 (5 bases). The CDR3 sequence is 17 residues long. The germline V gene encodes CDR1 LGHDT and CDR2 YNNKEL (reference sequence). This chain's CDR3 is CASSQASWGTTSGGYTF. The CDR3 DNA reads TGTGCCAGCAGTCAAGCGTCTTGGGGGACTACCTCGGGTGGCTACACCTTC.

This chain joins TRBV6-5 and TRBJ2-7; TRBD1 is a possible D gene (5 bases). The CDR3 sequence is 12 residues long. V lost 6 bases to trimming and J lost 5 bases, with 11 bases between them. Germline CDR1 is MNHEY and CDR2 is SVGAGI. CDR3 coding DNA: TGTGCCAGCAGGACGTCCAGGGACGAGCAGTACTTC. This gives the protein CASRTSRDEQYF.

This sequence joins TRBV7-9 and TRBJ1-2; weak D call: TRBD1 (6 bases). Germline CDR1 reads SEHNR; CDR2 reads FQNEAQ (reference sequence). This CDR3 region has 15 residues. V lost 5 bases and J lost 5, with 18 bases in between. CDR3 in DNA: TGTGCCAGCAGCCAAGACCGCAGACAGGCGTATGGCTACACCTTC. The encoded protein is CASSQDRRQAYGYTF.

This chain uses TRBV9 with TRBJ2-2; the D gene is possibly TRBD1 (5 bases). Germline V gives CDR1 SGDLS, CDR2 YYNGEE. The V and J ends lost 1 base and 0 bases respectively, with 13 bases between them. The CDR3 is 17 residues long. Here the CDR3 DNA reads TGTGCCAGCAGCGTAACAGGCCTACCGTCGAACACCGGGGAGCTGTTTTTT. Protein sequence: CASSVTGLPSNTGELFF.

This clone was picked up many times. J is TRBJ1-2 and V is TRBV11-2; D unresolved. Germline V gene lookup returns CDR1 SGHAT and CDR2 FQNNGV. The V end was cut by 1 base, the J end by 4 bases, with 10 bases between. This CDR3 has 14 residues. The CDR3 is CASSLGAEIYGYTF. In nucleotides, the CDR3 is TGTGCCAGCAGCTTAGGGGCAGAGATCTATGGCTACACCTTC.

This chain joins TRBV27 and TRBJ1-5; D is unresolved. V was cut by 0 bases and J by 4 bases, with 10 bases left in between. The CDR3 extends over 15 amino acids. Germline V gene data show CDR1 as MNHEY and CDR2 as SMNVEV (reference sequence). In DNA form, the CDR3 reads TGTGCCAGCAGTTTATCGAGTACCCTAAATCAGCCCCAGCATTTT. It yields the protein CASSLSSTLNQPQHF.

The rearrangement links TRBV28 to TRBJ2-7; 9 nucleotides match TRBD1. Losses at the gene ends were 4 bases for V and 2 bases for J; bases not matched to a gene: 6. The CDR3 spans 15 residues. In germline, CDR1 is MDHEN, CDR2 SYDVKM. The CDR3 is CASSSPGTGPYEQYF. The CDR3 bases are TGTGCCAGCAGTTCCCCCGGGACAGGGCCCTACGAGCAGTACTTC. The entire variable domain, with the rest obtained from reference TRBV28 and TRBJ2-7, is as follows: DVKVTQSSRYLVKRTGEKVFLECVQDMDHENMFWYRQDPGLGLRLIYFSYDVKMKEKGDIPEGYSVSREKKERFSLILESASTNQTSMYLCASSSPGTGPYEQYFGPGTRLTVT.

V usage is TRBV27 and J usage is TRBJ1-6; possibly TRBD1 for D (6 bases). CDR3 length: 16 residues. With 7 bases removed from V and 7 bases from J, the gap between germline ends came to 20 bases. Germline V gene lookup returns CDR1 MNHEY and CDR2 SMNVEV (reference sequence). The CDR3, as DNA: TGTGCCAGCACTATGAGTCAGGGACAAGTAAATTCACCCCTCCACTTT. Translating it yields CASTMSQGQVNSPLHF.

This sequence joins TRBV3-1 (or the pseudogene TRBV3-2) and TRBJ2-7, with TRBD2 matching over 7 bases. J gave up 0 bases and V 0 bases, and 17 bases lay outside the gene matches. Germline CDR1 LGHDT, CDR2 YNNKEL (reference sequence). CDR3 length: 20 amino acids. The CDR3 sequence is CASSQECKRLGGTHSYEQYF. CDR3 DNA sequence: TGTGCCAGCAGCCAAGAATGTAAGAGGTTGGGGGGGACCCACTCCTACGAGCAGTACTTC.

The CDR3 DNA follows: TGTGCCAGCAGCCGGGGGGGGGACGGCACAGATACGCAGTATTTT. It translates to CASSRGGDGTDTQYF. The rearrangement uses TRBV5-4 and TRBJ2-3, with TRBD2 matching 8 bases. Germline V gives CDR1 SGHNT, CDR2 YYREEE (reference sequence). The ends lost 4 bases at V and 1 base at J; junction bases unmatched: 5. This CDR3 contains 15 residues.

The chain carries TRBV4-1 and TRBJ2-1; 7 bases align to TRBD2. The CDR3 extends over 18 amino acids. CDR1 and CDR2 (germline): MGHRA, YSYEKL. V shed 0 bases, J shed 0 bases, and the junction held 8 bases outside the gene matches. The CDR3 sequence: CASSQDMLADPSYNEQFF. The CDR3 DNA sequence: TGCGCCAGCAGCCAAGATATGCTAGCGGACCCCTCCTACAATGAGCAGTTCTTC.

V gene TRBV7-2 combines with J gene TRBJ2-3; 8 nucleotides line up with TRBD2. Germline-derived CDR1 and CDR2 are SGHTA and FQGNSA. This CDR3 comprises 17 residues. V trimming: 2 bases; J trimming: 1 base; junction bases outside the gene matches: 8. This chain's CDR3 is CASSLWMREARTDTQYF. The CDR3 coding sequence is TGTGCCAGCAGCTTATGGATGCGGGAGGCCCGCACAGATACGCAGTATTTT.

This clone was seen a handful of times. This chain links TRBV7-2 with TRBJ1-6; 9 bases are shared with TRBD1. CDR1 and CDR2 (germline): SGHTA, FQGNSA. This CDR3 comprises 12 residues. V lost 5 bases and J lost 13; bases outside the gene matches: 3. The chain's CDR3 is CASSPDRGPLHF. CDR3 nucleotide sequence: TGTGCCAGCAGCCCCGACAGGGGGCCCCTCCACTTT.

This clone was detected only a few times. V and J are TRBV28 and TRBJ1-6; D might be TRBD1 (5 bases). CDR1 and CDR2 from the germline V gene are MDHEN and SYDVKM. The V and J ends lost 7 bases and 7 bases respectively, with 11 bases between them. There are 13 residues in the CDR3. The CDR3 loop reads CASMGGSNSPLHF. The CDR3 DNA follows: TGTGCCAGCATGGGGGGTTCGAATTCACCCCTCCACTTT.